The next 20 T cell receptor beta chains were all read from a single sample in a study of blood T cell repertoires in COVID-19. Clones were sequenced by immunoSEQ multiplex PCR, and TCRdb holds only the in-frame ones, with some missing. The sample has under 300,000 clones, under 95% seen once. Specimen: PBMCs or T cells enriched from blood (not recorded which). The receptor set was obtained from a woman in her forties with acute COVID-19.

The rearrangement links TRBV7-8 to TRBJ2-1; TRBD2 is a possible D gene (5 bases). CDR1 and CDR2 from the germline V gene are SGHVS and FQNEAQ. The CDR3 spans 15 residues. With 0 bases removed from V and 7 bases from J, the gap between germline ends came to 13 bases. The DNA for the CDR3 is TGTGCCAGCAGCTTAGCGGGAGCGCGTATGAATGAGCAGTTCTTC. Protein: CASSLAGARMNEQFF.

The chain links TRBV18 to TRBJ2-7; 10 bases fit TRBD1. This CDR3 is built from 13 residues. V shed 4 bases and J 6 bases; nucleotides not matched to a gene: 3. CDR1 and CDR2 (germline): KGHSH, LQKENI. The CDR3 DNA reads TGTGCCAGCTCACGGGACAGGGGCTCCGAGCAGTACTTC. The encoded protein is CASSRDRGSEQYF.

The chain combines TRBV2 with TRBJ2-1; 11 bases line up with TRBD2. The CDR3 covers 12 residues. Germline lookup yields CDR1 SNHLY and CDR2 FYNNEI. V shed 8 bases, J shed 9 bases, and the junction held 3 bases outside the gene matches. CDR3 coding DNA: TGTGCCAGCGGGACTAGCGGAATTGAGCAGTTCTTC. This codes for CASGTSGIEQFF.

The chain recombines TRBV24-1 with TRBJ2-1; TRBD2 matches 14 bases. V lost 5 bases, J lost 1 base, and 6 bases stayed unmatched. The CDR3 totals 18 residues. From germline, CDR1 is KGHDR and CDR2 SFDVKD. CDR3 sequence reads: CATSAGTSGGRSYNEQFF. CDR3 nucleotides: TGTGCCACCAGTGCCGGGACTAGCGGGGGAAGGTCCTACAATGAGCAGTTCTTC.

V is TRBV7-2 and J is TRBJ2-5, with 10 bases aligning to TRBD2. The ends lost 1 base at V and 5 bases at J; junction bases unmatched: 7. The CDR3 extends over 16 amino acids. Per the germline V gene, CDR1 is SGHTA and CDR2 is FQGNSA. Here the CDR3 reads CASSLGLAGVLETQYF. The CDR3 DNA is TGTGCCAGCAGCTTAGGTCTAGCGGGAGTATTGGAGACCCAGTACTTC.

V and J are TRBV5-8 and TRBJ1-2, with TRBD1 identical over 9 bases. The V gene end was trimmed by 5 bases and the J gene end by 7 bases; junction bases not matched to a gene: 9. CDR3 length equals 14 residues. Germline CDR1 and CDR2: SGHTS and YDEGEE. The CDR3 is CASSYGTGFGGYTF. The CDR3 region has the DNA TGTGCCAGCAGTTACGGGACAGGGTTTGGTGGCTACACCTTC.

The chain combines TRBV7-9 with TRBJ1-2; TRBD1 aligns across 8 bases. Per germline, CDR1 SEHNR and CDR2 FQNEAQ (reference sequence). The J segment lost 6 bases and the V segment lost 1 base, leaving 4 bases of the junction unmatched. This CDR3 contains 14 residues. The CDR3 loop reads CASSLVPGGNGYTF. In DNA form, the CDR3 reads TGTGCCAGCAGCTTAGTCCCAGGGGGCAATGGCTACACCTTC.

V usage is TRBV18 and J usage is TRBJ1-1, with TRBD1 matching over 8 bases. V dropped 1 base and J dropped 4; count of bases not matched to a gene: 8. Germline V lookup: CDR1 KGHSH, CDR2 LQKENI. The CDR3 has 16 amino acids. The CDR3 sequence is CASSPLLIDRGTEAFF. The CDR3 bases are TGTGCCAGCTCACCACTTTTGATCGACAGGGGCACTGAAGCTTTCTTT.

This sequence joins TRBV7-3 and TRBJ2-7; a weak D match, TRBD1 (5 bases). Trimming removed 2 bases at V and 0 bases at J, with 11 bases between. From germline, CDR1 is SGHTA and CDR2 FQGTGA. The CDR3 covers 15 residues. This CDR3 is CASSLGPGYSYEQYF. DNA of the CDR3: TGTGCCAGCAGCTTAGGGCCAGGGTACTCCTACGAGCAGTACTTC.

V usage is TRBV7-9 and J usage is TRBJ1-1; D unclear. The CDR3 has 14 residues. Germline CDR1 and CDR2: SEHNR and FQNEAQ (reference sequence). The germline V and J ends were trimmed by 5 bases and 0 bases, with 10 bases remaining between them. The CDR3 is CASSIQSMNTEAFF. The CDR3 nucleotides are TGTGCCAGCAGCATACAGTCCATGAACACTGAAGCTTTCTTT.

The gene calls are TRBV6-5 and TRBJ2-1, with 7 bases aligning to TRBD2. Trimming took 8 bases from V and 7 from J; bases not matched to a gene: 11. The germline CDR1 and CDR2 sequences are MNHEY and SVGAGI. The length of the CDR3 is 14 residues. CDR3 residues: CASLREGGTNEQFF. CDR3 in DNA: TGTGCCAGCTTAAGGGAGGGTGGCACGAATGAGCAGTTCTTC.

This clone was observed a few times. The chain combines TRBV3-1 (or the pseudogene TRBV3-2) with TRBJ2-7; 14 nucleotides match TRBD2. Losses at the gene ends were 4 bases for V and 6 bases for J; bases not matched to a gene: 5. Germline assignment: CDR1 LGHDT and CDR2 YNNKEL (reference sequence). The CDR3 is made up of 15 amino acids. The CDR3 spells CASSRAGTSGGEQYF. The CDR3, as DNA: TGTGCCAGCAGCCGGGCCGGGACTAGCGGGGGCGAGCAGTACTTC.

The V gene is TRBV28, the J gene TRBJ2-3; TRBD2 is a possible D gene (6 bases). Germline V gene data show CDR1 as MDHEN and CDR2 as SYDVKM. This CDR3 spans 15 amino acids. V was clipped by 5 bases and J by 1 base, with 13 bases between them. The DNA of the CDR3 is TGTGCCAGCAGTGAGCGGGTTCTGGGCACAGATACGCAGTATTTT. It codes for CASSERVLGTDTQYF.

The J gene is TRBJ1-2, the V gene TRBV5-5, with 9 positions matching TRBD1. V lost 0 bases, J lost 6 bases, and 9 bases stayed unmatched. The germline V gene encodes CDR1 SGHKS and CDR2 YYEKEE (reference sequence). The CDR3 extends over 16 amino acids. The CDR3 DNA reads TGTGCCAGCAGCTTGGTATTGGGACAGGGTTTTAATGGCTACACCTTC. This encodes CASSLVLGQGFNGYTF.

CDR3 nucleotides: TGTGCCAGCAGCTTGATTGGGTCAGGGGTTAACTATGGCTACACCTTC. Translating gives CASSLIGSGVNYGYTF. This chain joins TRBV5-4 and TRBJ1-2, with TRBD1 as a possible D gene (6 bases). CDR1 SGHNT and CDR2 YYREEE come from the germline V gene (reference sequence). V lost 1 base and J 1 base, leaving 14 bases between the germline ends. CDR3 length equals 16 residues.

The chain carries TRBV28 and TRBJ2-1, with D hard to call. The CDR3 totals 11 residues. V was pared by 9 bases and J by 4 bases, with 7 bases between. Germline CDR1 and CDR2: MDHEN and SYDVKM. The CDR3 region is CASRFYNEQFF. The CDR3 DNA reads as TGTGCCAGTAGATTTTACAATGAGCAGTTCTTC.

The rearrangement joins TRBV6-2 or TRBV6-3 to TRBJ2-7; D is perhaps TRBD2 (6 bases). The V end lost 6 bases, the J end lost 2 bases, and 14 bases lay between the germline ends. Germline lookup yields CDR1 MNHEY and CDR2 SVGEGT. This CDR3 contains 14 residues. DNA for the CDR3: TGTGCCAGCAGCCCCCCTGGGAGGCCCTACGAGCAGTACTTC. Its protein is CASSPPGRPYEQYF.

The chain combines TRBV6-5 with TRBJ1-2; D is unclear. V lost 2 bases and J lost 1, with 5 bases in between. Germline V gene lookup returns CDR1 MNHEY and CDR2 SVGAGI. This CDR3 spans 13 amino acids. The CDR3, as DNA: TGTGCCAGCAGTTACGTCGGTAACTATGGCTACACCTTC. This translates into CASSYVGNYGYTF.

The V call is TRBV9, the J call TRBJ2-5; no firm D call. The CDR3 spans 14 residues. The germline V and J ends were trimmed by 7 bases and 0 bases, with 13 bases remaining between them. The germline V gene has CDR1 SGDLS and CDR2 YYNGEE. The CDR3 protein is CASSLAANQETQYF. CDR3 coding DNA: TGTGCCAGCTCCCTTGCGGCTAACCAAGAGACCCAGTACTTC.

This sequence joins TRBV14 and TRBJ2-5, with D possibly matching TRBD1 (7 bases). V was trimmed by 4 bases and J by 5 bases, leaving 11 bases between them. This CDR3 has 13 residues. Germline values: CDR1 SGHDN, CDR2 FVKESK. The CDR3 DNA reads as TGTGCCAGCAGCCCAGGGGGGCTGGAGACCCAGTACTTC. As protein: CASSPGGLETQYF.